This T cell receptor beta chain was profiled in a study of brain T cells in children with intractable seizures. Libraries were prepared by immunoSEQ multiplex PCR; TCRdb keeps only in-frame clonotypes and omits some of them. The data contain around 38,000 clones, 90% of them singletons. The CDR3 consists of 14 residues. Germline V lookup: CDR1 MNHNS, CDR2 SASEGT. The V gene lost 2 bases and the J gene lost 0 bases, with 7 bases spanning the gap. This clone has more than one count but fewer than ten. J is TRBJ1-1 and V is TRBV6-1; the D gene is possibly TRBD1 (5 bases). The material sequenced was peripheral blood, taken at surgery. The sequence derives from a girl aged 2 to 10 with tuberous sclerosis and intractable seizures. CDR3 loop: CASSERGMNTEAFF. CDR3 nucleotides: TGTGCCAGCAGTGAACGGGGCATGAACACTGAAGCTTTCTTT.